What follows are 3 T cell receptor beta chains derived from one specimen sequenced in a study of OX40 agonist ivuxolimab in advanced cancers. This table comes from immunoSEQ multiplex PCR, and its TCRdb copy is limited to in-frame clones, with some not included. Here the sample spans fewer than 90,000 clones, around nine tenths being singletons. The sequences come from CD4+ or CD8+ T cells sorted from blood, collected in a trial of the OX40 agonist ivuxolimab. The source of these receptors is an adult with an advanced solid tumor such as melanoma, head and neck, liver or kidney cancer.

This rearrangement joins TRBV28 to TRBJ1-3, with D possibly being TRBD1 (5 bases). The CDR3 contains 15 residues. V was trimmed by 7 bases and J by 2 bases, leaving 15 bases between them. Germline CDR1 MDHEN, CDR2 SYDVKM. The CDR3 loop is CASIPQGWAGNTIYF. The CDR3 coding sequence is TGTGCCAGCATCCCCCAGGGATGGGCTGGAAACACCATATATTTT.

This chain uses TRBV11-2 with TRBJ2-3, with 9 bases aligning to TRBD1. This CDR3 spans 17 amino acids. CDR1 and CDR2 (germline): SGHAT, FQNNGV. The V segment lost 5 bases and the J segment 0 bases; nucleotides outside the gene matches: 9. The CDR3 protein is CASSPNPGQGSTDTQYF. In DNA form, the CDR3 reads TGTGCCAGCAGCCCGAATCCGGGACAGGGTAGCACAGATACGCAGTATTTT.

The chain joins TRBV10-2 to TRBJ2-5, with D unclear. V was cut by 11 bases and J by 0 bases, with 16 bases left in between. CDR1 is WSHSY, CDR2 SAAADI, per germline. CDR3 size: 14 residues. CDR3 DNA sequence: TGCGCCTCACAACGGGCGGCGTACCAAGAGACCCAGTACTTC. It codes for CASQRAAYQETQYF.